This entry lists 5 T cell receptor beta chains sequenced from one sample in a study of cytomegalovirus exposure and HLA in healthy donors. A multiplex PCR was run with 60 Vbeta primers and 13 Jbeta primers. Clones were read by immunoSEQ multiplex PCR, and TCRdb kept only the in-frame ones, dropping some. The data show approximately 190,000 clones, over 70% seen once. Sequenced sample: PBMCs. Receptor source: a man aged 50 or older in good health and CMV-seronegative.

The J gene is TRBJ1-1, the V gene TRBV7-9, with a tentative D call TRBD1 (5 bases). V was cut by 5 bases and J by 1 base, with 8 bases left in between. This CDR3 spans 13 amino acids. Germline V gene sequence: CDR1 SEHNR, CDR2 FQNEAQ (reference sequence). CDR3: CASSGATNTEAFF. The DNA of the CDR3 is TGTGCCAGCAGCGGGGCTACGAACACTGAAGCTTTCTTT. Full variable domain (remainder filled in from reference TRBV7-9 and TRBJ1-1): DTGVSQNPRHKITKRGQNVTFRCDPISEHNRLYWYRQTLGQGPEFLTYFQNEAQLEKSRLLSDRFSAERPKGSFSTLEIQRTEQGDSAMYLCASSGATNTEAFFGQGTRLTVV.

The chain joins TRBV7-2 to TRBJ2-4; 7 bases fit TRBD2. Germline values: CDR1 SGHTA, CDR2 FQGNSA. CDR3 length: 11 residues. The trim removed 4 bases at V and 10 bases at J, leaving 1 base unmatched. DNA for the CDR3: TGTGCCAGCAGCTCGCGGGGGATTCAGTACTTC. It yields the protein CASSSRGIQYF. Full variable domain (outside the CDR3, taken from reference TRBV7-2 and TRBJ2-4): GAGVSQSPSNKVTEKGKDVELRCDPISGHTALYWYRQSLGQGLEFLIYFQGNSAPDKSGLPSDRFSAERTGGSVSTLTIQRTQQEDSAVYLCASSSRGIQYFGAGTRLSVL.

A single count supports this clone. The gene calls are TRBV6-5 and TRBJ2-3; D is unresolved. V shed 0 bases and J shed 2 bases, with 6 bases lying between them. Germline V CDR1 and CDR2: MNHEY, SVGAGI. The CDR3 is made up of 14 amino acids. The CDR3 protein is CASSYSRDTDTQYF. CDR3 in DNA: TGTGCCAGCAGTTACTCGAGAGACACAGATACGCAGTATTTT.

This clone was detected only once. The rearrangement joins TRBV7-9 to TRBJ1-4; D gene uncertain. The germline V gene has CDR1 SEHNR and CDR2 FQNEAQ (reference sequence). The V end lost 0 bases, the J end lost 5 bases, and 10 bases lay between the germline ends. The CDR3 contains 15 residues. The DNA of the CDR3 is TGTGCCAGCAGCTTAGCGGGCGGGAGGAATGAAAAACTGTTTTTT. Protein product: CASSLAGGRNEKLFF.

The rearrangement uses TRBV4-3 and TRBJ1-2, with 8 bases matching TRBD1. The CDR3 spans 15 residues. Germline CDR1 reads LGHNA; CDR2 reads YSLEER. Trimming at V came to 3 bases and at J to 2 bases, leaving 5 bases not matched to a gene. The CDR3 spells CASSQGDRTNYGYTF. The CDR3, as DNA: TGCGCCAGCAGCCAGGGGGACAGGACAAACTATGGCTACACCTTC.